This TCR beta chain stems from a study of beta chain features in type 1 diabetes. The study's findings and limits: High-TCR-expressing cells could be over-represented by cDNA sequencing. The study found fewer insertions and more deletions at VDJ junctions in type 1 diabetes patients.

Sequencing targeted expressed TCRB transcripts, as all isolated RNA had been reverse transcribed. Measured with immunoSEQ multiplex PCR; TCRdb has only the in-frame clones, and not every one. Of hundreds of thousands of clones in the sample, 15% to 18% were seen once. On this clone itself: The antigen is undetermined.

V lost 0 bases to trimming and J lost 5 bases, with 16 bases between them. CDR1 MNHEY and CDR2 SMNVEV come from the germline V gene (reference sequence). The CDR3 is 16 amino acids. The rearrangement links TRBV27 to TRBJ2-5; perhaps TRBD2 as D (5 bases). The sequence came from a young man in good health. The material sequenced was naive CD4+ T cells from blood. The CDR3 protein is CASSLSFAAGEETQYF. The CDR3 DNA reads TGTGCCAGCAGTTTATCTTTCGCGGCCGGGGAGGAGACCCAGTACTTC.